The rows below give T cell receptor beta chains drawn from one sample of a study of Graves' ophthalmopathy and Graves' hyperthyroidism. TCRdb analysed the multiplex PCR reads with MiXCR anew, one entry per CDR3 protein. The repertoire holds more than 300,000 distinct CDR3 sequences, with 17% as singletons. Sequencing input: peripheral blood. These receptors were obtained from an adult woman with stable Graves' hyperthyroidism. The CDR3 runs from the conserved cysteine through the conserved F or W. The order of the fields is D gene, clone size, V gene, J gene, CDR3 DNA, CDR3 protein. A D gene is named only where the DNA matches it firmly. Clone size appears in some rows only: once, few, many, or a class for an expanded clone.

.	many	TRBV5-1	TRBJ1-1	TGCGCCAGCAGCTTTACCAACACTGAAGCTTTCTTT	CASSFTNTEAFF
.	many	TRBV10-2	TRBJ2-7	TGCGCCAGCAGGACCGGGACGGGAGACTACGAGCAGTACTTC	CASRTGTGDYEQYF
.	few	TRBV19	TRBJ2-4	TGTGCCAGTAGTTCCCGGGACGGCAAAAACATTCAGTACTTC	CASSSRDGKNIQYF
.	many	TRBV30	TRBJ1-1	TGTGCCTGGGTGCCGGGGGGGATCCCGGGCACTGAAGCTTTCTTT	CAWVPGGIPGTEAFF
TRBD2	many	TRBV7-8	TRBJ2-5	TGTGCCAGCAGCCAGGCCAGCGGGGGTGAGACCCAGTACTTC	CASSQASGGETQYF
TRBD1	many	TRBV6-1	TRBJ1-5	TGTGCCAGCAGTCCACAGACAGGGATGCAGCCCCAGCATTTT	CASSPQTGMQPQHF
.	many	TRBV5-1	TRBJ2-2	TGCGCCAGCAGCACCACCAACAGGGACACCGGGGAGCTGTTTTTT	CASSTTNRDTGELFF
.	many	TRBV7-9	TRBJ2-7	TGTGCCAGCAGCTCACGGACAGCAAGCTCCTACGAGCAGTACTTC	CASSSRTASSYEQYF
TRBD1	few	TRBV5-1	TRBJ2-5	TGCGCCAGCAGCTTGGATCGCGTAGGGGGCGCAGAGACCCAGTACTTC	CASSLDRVGGAETQYF
TRBD2	.	TRBV4-3	TRBJ2-7	TGCGCCAGCAGCCCCTCCGGCTGGCCTAGCGGAAAAGAAGAAGAGCAGTACTTC	CASSPSGWPSGKEEEQYF
.	many	TRBV6-1	TRBJ1-1	TGTGCCAGCAGTGTTAACAGGGCGCTGGGGACTGAAGCTTTCTTT	CASSVNRALGTEAFF
TRBD2	many	TRBV5-5	TRBJ2-7	TGTGCCAGCAGCTTGGCCGGGGGGGGCTCCTACGAGCAGTACTTC	CASSLAGGGSYEQYF
TRBD2	many	TRBV27	TRBJ2-5	TGTGCCAGCAGTAAACTAGCGGGAGGGGTGGAGACCCAGTACTTC	CASSKLAGGVETQYF
.	.	TRBV12-3/TRBV12-4	TRBJ2-4	TGTGCCAGCAGTTTAAGCCGGGGTACCAAAAACATTCAGTACTTC	CASSLSRGTKNIQYF
TRBD1	once	TRBV29-1	TRBJ2-1	TGCAGCGTCGTAGTGACAGGGGGTATCAATGAGCAGTTCTTC	CSVVVTGGINEQFF
TRBD1	many	TRBV6-1	TRBJ2-7	TGTGCCAGCAGTGAGGTACCGGGACAGGGGGGGGACGAGCAGTACTTC	CASSEVPGQGGDEQYF
.	many	TRBV6-2/TRBV6-3	TRBJ2-4	TGTGCCAGCAGTCCGCTGACTCTTTGGCTAGCCAAAAACATTCAGTACTTC	CASSPLTLWLAKNIQYF
TRBD1	.	TRBV19	TRBJ1-2	TGTGCCAGTAGTATGCCGGGACAGAACTATGGCTACACCTTC	CASSMPGQNYGYTF
.	few	TRBV4-1	TRBJ2-6	TGCGCCAGCAGCCAAGCTCTCGGGCAGGCGAGCTCTGGGGCCAACGTCCTGACTTTC	CASSQALGQASSGANVLTF
.	many	TRBV20-1	TRBJ1-1	TGCAGTGCTGATATGACAGGTATGAACACTGAAGCTTTCTTT	CSADMTGMNTEAFF
TRBD1	many	TRBV29-1	TRBJ1-1	TGCAGCGTTGGATACAGGGGGAACACTGAAGCTTTCTTT	CSVGYRGNTEAFF
.	many	TRBV28	TRBJ2-7	TGTGCCAGCAGTCCCCCGGGACCCGGCGCCTACGAGCAGTACTTC	CASSPPGPGAYEQYF
TRBD1	few	TRBV7-3	TRBJ2-7	TGTGCCAGCAGCTATTCAGACCTGGGACAGCGATCCTACGAGCAGTACTTC	CASSYSDLGQRSYEQYF
TRBD2	many	TRBV4-1	TRBJ2-5	TGCGCCAGCAGCCCAGGGACTAGCGGGTCCCCGCGTGCGGTCGAGACCCAGTACTTC	CASSPGTSGSPRAVETQYF
.	many	TRBV12-3/TRBV12-4	TRBJ2-2	TGTGCCAGCAGTCTATTTGCGGGTAGAGCCACCGGGGAGCTGTTTTTT	CASSLFAGRATGELFF
TRBD2	many	TRBV20-1	TRBJ2-2	TGCAGTGCTCGTCCAACTAGCGGGCGCACCGGGGAGCTGTTTTTT	CSARPTSGRTGELFF
.	many	TRBV7-2	TRBJ1-2	TGTGCCAGCAGCTTAACGGGACCGCTCCCAGTCCCCTATGGCTACACCTTC	CASSLTGPLPVPYGYTF
TRBD1	.	TRBV11-2	TRBJ2-2	TGTGCCAGCAGACGGGACAGGGGGCTTAACACCGGGGAGCTGTTTTTT	CASRRDRGLNTGELFF
TRBD1	many	TRBV10-3	TRBJ1-1	TGTGCCATCAGGGACAGGGCAGTTGAAGCTTTCTTT	CAIRDRAVEAFF
.	.	TRBV9	TRBJ1-5	TGTGCCAGCAGCGCCGGGGGGTATCCGCCCCAGCATTTT	CASSAGGYPPQHF
.	many	TRBV12-3/TRBV12-4	TRBJ2-2	TGTGCCAGCAGTCCCGGACTGAGCACCGGGGAGCTGTTTTTT	CASSPGLSTGELFF
TRBD1	many	TRBV28	TRBJ1-2	TGTGCCAGCAGACAACGGGACAGAGCATTTGGCTACACCTTC	CASRQRDRAFGYTF
TRBD1	many	TRBV28	TRBJ1-5	TGTGCCAGCAGTTCACCACATCAGGGGGATGCGGCCCAGCATTTT	CASSSPHQGDAAQHF
.	.	TRBV12-3/TRBV12-4	TRBJ2-5	TGTGCCAGCACCTGGGGGGGCCGCCAAGAGACCCAGTACTTC	CASTWGGRQETQYF
TRBD2	many	TRBV20-1	TRBJ2-7	TGCAGTGCACCACCCCTGCCTGCGGGACTATACGAGCAGTACTTC	CSAPPLPAGLYEQYF
.	many	TRBV11-2	TRBJ2-7	TGTGCCAGCAGCTTAGGAGGGAATCCCTACGAGCAGTACTTC	CASSLGGNPYEQYF
.	many	TRBV20-1	TRBJ2-5	TGCAGTGCTAGAGATCTCACAGGCTCGCAGGGGACCCAGTACTTC	CSARDLTGSQGTQYF
TRBD2	once	TRBV24-1	TRBJ2-2	TGTGCCACCAGAAGGGCGGGGGAGCCCGGGGAGCTGTTTTTT	CATRRAGEPGELFF
TRBD1	many	TRBV4-3	TRBJ1-5	TGCGCCAGCAGCCAAGGACAGGGTAAGAATCAGCCCCAGCATTTT	CASSQGQGKNQPQHF
TRBD2	many	TRBV20-1	TRBJ2-5	TGCAGTGCTAGGGAAGGGAGGGCGCGCAAAGAGACCCAGTACTTC	CSAREGRARKETQYF
.	many	TRBV2	TRBJ2-7	TGTGCCAGCAGTCGAAGGGAGAGGGGCGAGCAGTACTTC	CASSRRERGEQYF
.	many	TRBV30	TRBJ1-6	TGTGCCTGGAGTGTAGGAGGAGGTAATTCACCCCTCCACTTT	CAWSVGGGNSPLHF
TRBD1	many	TRBV10-2	TRBJ1-3	TGCGCCAGCAGAGCGCCGGGACAGCGAAACACCATATATTTT	CASRAPGQRNTIYF
TRBD1	once	TRBV18	TRBJ1-6	TGTGCCAGCTCACCCACCCGGGGACAGGGACCCTCCTTAAGCCACTTT	CASSPTRGQGPSLSHF
.	many	TRBV28	TRBJ1-1	TGTGCCAGTCTTGTGGGGGACATGAACACTGAAGCTTTCTTT	CASLVGDMNTEAFF
TRBD2	many	TRBV20-1	TRBJ2-5	TGCAGTGCTAAGTCTAGCGGGAGTGTGGAAGAGACCCAGTACTTC	CSAKSSGSVEETQYF
TRBD1	.	TRBV6-1	TRBJ1-5	TGTGCCAGCACCTTACAGGGGGCAGGGCAGCCCCAGCATTTT	CASTLQGAGQPQHF
.	many	TRBV10-3	TRBJ1-2	TGTGCCATCAGTGGGGGGGGCGCGTATGGCTACACCTTC	CAISGGGAYGYTF
.	.	TRBV7-9	TRBJ2-5	TGTGCCAGCAGCCCACGGCGGGGTCACCAAGAGACCCAGTACTTC	CASSPRRGHQETQYF
.	many	TRBV7-9	TRBJ2-7	TGTGCCAGCAGCTTAGTCCCTGTCAGCTCCTACGAGCAGTACTTC	CASSLVPVSSYEQYF
.	.	TRBV6-5	TRBJ1-2	TGTGCCAGCAGTTCCGGACAAACTTACACCTTC	CASSSGQTYTF
TRBD1	many	TRBV27	TRBJ2-7	TGTGCCAGCAGTACCGGGACAGGGTTTTGGGAGCAGTACTTC	CASSTGTGFWEQYF